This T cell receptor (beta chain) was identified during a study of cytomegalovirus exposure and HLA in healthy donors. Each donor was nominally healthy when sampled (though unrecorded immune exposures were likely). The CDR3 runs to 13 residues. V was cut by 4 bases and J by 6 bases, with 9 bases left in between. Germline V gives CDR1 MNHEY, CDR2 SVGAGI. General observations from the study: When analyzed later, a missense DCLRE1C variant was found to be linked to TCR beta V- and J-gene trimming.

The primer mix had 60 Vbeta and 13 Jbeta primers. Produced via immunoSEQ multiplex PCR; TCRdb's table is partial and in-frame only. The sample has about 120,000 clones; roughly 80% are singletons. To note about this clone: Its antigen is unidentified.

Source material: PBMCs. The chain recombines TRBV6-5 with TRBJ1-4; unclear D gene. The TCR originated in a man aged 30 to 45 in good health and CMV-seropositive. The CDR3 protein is CASSFIGDEKLFF. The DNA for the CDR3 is TGTGCCAGCAGTTTTATAGGAGATGAAAAACTGTTTTTT.